The present T cell receptor (beta chain) was sequenced within a study of siplizumab effects on memory and regulatory T cells. Profiled with immunoSEQ multiplex PCR; TCRdb holds only in-frame clones, not every one. The repertoire has about 69,000 clones, 88% of them found once; the top ten carry 1.7%. Of note for this clone: The antigen is not known.

V trimming: 5 bases; J trimming: 4 bases; junction bases outside the gene matches: 8. The CDR3 has 15 amino acids. Germline values: CDR1 SGHNT, CDR2 YENEEA. Study-wide findings and caveats: The drug siplizumab significantly decreased the alloreactive sequences that could be traced to unstimulated CD4+ memory cells. The mapping of alloreactive clones to unstimulated subsets covered only a minor fraction of them.

The specimen was Tregs sorted from blood. This TCR came from a human donor in good health. The gene calls are TRBV11-3 and TRBJ2-1; 7 nucleotides agree with TRBD2. For the CDR3, the DNA is TGTGCCAGCAGCCCGAGTGCGGGAGCTTACAATGAGCAGTTCTTC. Protein sequence: CASSPSAGAYNEQFF.